Sequencing of this TCR beta chain was carried out in a study of blood T cell repertoires in COVID-19. Study as a whole: Samples of COVID-19 (acute and convalescent) were obtained from the United States, Italy and Spain.

The CDR3 consists of 12 residues. The germline V and J ends were trimmed by 3 bases and 10 bases, with 9 bases remaining between them. Per the germline V gene, CDR1 is MGHRA and CDR2 is YSYEKL. Authors' processing steps: Cell counts per sample came from amplifying reference gene primers. Using immunoSEQ multiplex PCR, the repertoire was profiled, and TCRdb retains in-frame clones only, with some absent. V and J calls and clone size are given by that table; D and trimming were obtained from the DNA. This sample carries some 96,000 clones, 70% to 90% of them seen once, and the ten largest clones take more than 1.5%.

Sequencing was carried out using peripheral blood. This chain uses TRBV4-1 with TRBJ1-4; D possibly corresponds to TRBD1 (5 bases). The TCR comes from a man older than 75 with acute or convalescent COVID-19. The CDR3 DNA follows: TGCGCCAGCAGCCAGGCCGGGGGAAAACTGTTTTTT. Protein product: CASSQAGGKLFF.